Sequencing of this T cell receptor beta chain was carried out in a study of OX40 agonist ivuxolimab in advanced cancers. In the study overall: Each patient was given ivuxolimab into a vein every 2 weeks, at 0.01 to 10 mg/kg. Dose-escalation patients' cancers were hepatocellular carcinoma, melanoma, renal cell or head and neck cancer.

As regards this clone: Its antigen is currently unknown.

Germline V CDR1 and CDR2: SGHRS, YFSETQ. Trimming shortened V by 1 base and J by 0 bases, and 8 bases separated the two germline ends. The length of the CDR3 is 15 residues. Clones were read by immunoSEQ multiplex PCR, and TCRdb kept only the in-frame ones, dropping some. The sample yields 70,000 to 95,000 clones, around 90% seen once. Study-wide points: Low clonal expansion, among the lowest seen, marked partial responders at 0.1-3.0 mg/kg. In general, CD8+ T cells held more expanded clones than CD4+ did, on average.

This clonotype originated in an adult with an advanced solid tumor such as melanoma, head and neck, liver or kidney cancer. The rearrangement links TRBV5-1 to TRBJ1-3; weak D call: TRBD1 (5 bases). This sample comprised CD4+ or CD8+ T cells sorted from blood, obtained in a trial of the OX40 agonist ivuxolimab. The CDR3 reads CASSLWGSSGNTIYF. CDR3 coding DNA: TGCGCCAGCAGCTTGTGGGGCAGCTCTGGAAACACCATATATTTT.